Listed below are T cell receptor beta chains from one sample, sequenced in a study of blood T cell repertoires in COVID-19. The method was immunoSEQ multiplex PCR; TCRdb's version includes in-frame clones alone and lacks a portion of them. In the table there are about 130,000 clones, roughly 86% of which are singletons. The sample comprised peripheral blood. Receptors originate from a woman in her 70s with COVID-19, enrolled during active disease. Both conserved end residues are part of each CDR3. The order of the fields is J gene, V gene, clone size, CDR3 length, D gene, CDR3 DNA, CDR3 protein. D genes are given only for firm matches. Expanded clones get a size class; other rows say once, few or many, or leave the size out.

j_call: TRBJ1-2; v_call: TRBV19; clone_size: NA; cdr3_length: 14; d_call: NA; cdr3_nt: TGTGCCAGTAGTATTGCGGGGACCGGGAGTGGCTACACCTTC; cdr3_aa: CASSIAGTGSGYTF
j_call: TRBJ1-3; v_call: TRBV2; clone_size: NA; cdr3_length: 15; d_call: NA; cdr3_nt: TGTGCCAGCAGTCCCGGACTCCTCTCTGGAAACACCATATATTTT; cdr3_aa: CASSPGLLSGNTIYF
j_call: TRBJ1-1; v_call: TRBV28; clone_size: NA; cdr3_length: 13; d_call: TRBD1; cdr3_nt: TGTGCCAGCAGAAAAAACAGGGGGCATGAAGCTTTCTTT; cdr3_aa: CASRKNRGHEAFF
j_call: TRBJ1-3; v_call: TRBV28; clone_size: NA; cdr3_length: 19; d_call: NA; cdr3_nt: TGTGCCAGCAGTCCCGGGGGGCTTGGGGGGCCCAGCTCTGGAAACACCATATATTTT; cdr3_aa: CASSPGGLGGPSSGNTIYF
j_call: TRBJ2-2; v_call: TRBV5-1; clone_size: NA; cdr3_length: 13; d_call: NA; cdr3_nt: TGCGCCGTACAGGACGCGAACACCGGGGAGCTGTTTTTT; cdr3_aa: CAVQDANTGELFF
j_call: TRBJ1-2; v_call: TRBV5-4; clone_size: NA; cdr3_length: 14; d_call: TRBD1; cdr3_nt: TGTGCCAGCAGCTCGGGACAGGGGGCTTATGGCTACACCTTC; cdr3_aa: CASSSGQGAYGYTF
j_call: TRBJ2-1; v_call: TRBV19; clone_size: NA; cdr3_length: 15; d_call: NA; cdr3_nt: TGTGCCAGTAGTCCGAGACTCCTCTCCTACAATGAGCAGTTCTTC; cdr3_aa: CASSPRLLSYNEQFF
j_call: TRBJ2-2; v_call: TRBV4-1; clone_size: NA; cdr3_length: 17; d_call: NA; cdr3_nt: TGCGCCAGCAGCCACAAGGACAGACCGACGAACACCGGGGAGCTGTTTTTT; cdr3_aa: CASSHKDRPTNTGELFF
j_call: TRBJ1-1; v_call: TRBV28; clone_size: NA; cdr3_length: 18; d_call: NA; cdr3_nt: TGTGCCAGCAGTTTATATGGTTCAGGGCGGACGCGGGGCACTGAAGCTTTCTTT; cdr3_aa: CASSLYGSGRTRGTEAFF
j_call: TRBJ2-5; v_call: TRBV6-6; clone_size: NA; cdr3_length: 14; d_call: TRBD1; cdr3_nt: TGTGCCAGCAGTTACACCAGGACAGGGGAGACCCAGTACTTC; cdr3_aa: CASSYTRTGETQYF
j_call: TRBJ2-1; v_call: TRBV2; clone_size: NA; cdr3_length: 16; d_call: NA; cdr3_nt: TGTGCCAGCAGTGAATATGGGGGCGCGGTGAACAATGAGCAGTTCTTC; cdr3_aa: CASSEYGGAVNNEQFF
j_call: TRBJ2-7; v_call: TRBV4-1; clone_size: NA; cdr3_length: 14; d_call: NA; cdr3_nt: TGCGCCAGCAGCGGGAGCCAGGTACCCTACGAGCAGTACTTC; cdr3_aa: CASSGSQVPYEQYF
j_call: TRBJ1-3; v_call: TRBV9; clone_size: NA; cdr3_length: 14; d_call: TRBD1; cdr3_nt: TGTGCCAGCAGCGCCACACAGGGGGGAAACACCATATATTTT; cdr3_aa: CASSATQGGNTIYF
j_call: TRBJ1-2; v_call: TRBV7-9; clone_size: NA; cdr3_length: 15; d_call: NA; cdr3_nt: TGTGCCAGCAGCTTAGATGGGGGCGCGGGGGGTGGCTACACCTTC; cdr3_aa: CASSLDGGAGGGYTF
j_call: TRBJ2-5; v_call: TRBV27; clone_size: NA; cdr3_length: 13; d_call: TRBD2; cdr3_nt: TGTGCCAGCAGCCGAGCGGGGTATGAGACCCAGTACTTC; cdr3_aa: CASSRAGYETQYF
j_call: TRBJ1-4; v_call: TRBV6-1; clone_size: once; cdr3_length: 16; d_call: NA; cdr3_nt: TGTGCCAGCAGTGAAGCCGCAGGGGCAACTAATGAAAAACTGTTTTTT; cdr3_aa: CASSEAAGATNEKLFF
j_call: TRBJ2-3; v_call: TRBV11-3; clone_size: NA; cdr3_length: 15; d_call: TRBD1; cdr3_nt: TGTGCCAGCAGCTTAGGACAGGGCTTTACAGATACGCAGTATTTT; cdr3_aa: CASSLGQGFTDTQYF
j_call: TRBJ2-1; v_call: TRBV14; clone_size: NA; cdr3_length: 15; d_call: TRBD1; cdr3_nt: TGTGCCAGCAGCCAGTCACAGGGGGTTAGGGATGAGCAGTTCTTC; cdr3_aa: CASSQSQGVRDEQFF
j_call: TRBJ2-3; v_call: TRBV5-5; clone_size: NA; cdr3_length: 16; d_call: NA; cdr3_nt: TGTGCCAGCAGCTTGCCGGTGGGCGCTAGCACAGATACGCAGTATTTT; cdr3_aa: CASSLPVGASTDTQYF
j_call: TRBJ1-2; v_call: TRBV7-2; clone_size: NA; cdr3_length: 14; d_call: NA; cdr3_nt: TGTGCCAGCAGCTTAGATCCGCAGGACTATGGCTACACCTTC; cdr3_aa: CASSLDPQDYGYTF
j_call: TRBJ2-2; v_call: TRBV18; clone_size: NA; cdr3_length: 17; d_call: NA; cdr3_nt: TGTGCCAGCTCAAAGACTACAGGGACCTCGTTCACCGGGGAGCTGTTTTTT; cdr3_aa: CASSKTTGTSFTGELFF
j_call: TRBJ2-2; v_call: TRBV29-1; clone_size: NA; cdr3_length: 12; d_call: TRBD2; cdr3_nt: TGCAGCGTTGAGTGGCTAGCGGGGGTGCTGTTTTTT; cdr3_aa: CSVEWLAGVLFF
j_call: TRBJ1-6; v_call: TRBV5-1; clone_size: once; cdr3_length: 15; d_call: NA; cdr3_nt: TGCGCCAGCCGTACGACCACAGGAGTGGATTCACCCCTCCACTTT; cdr3_aa: CASRTTTGVDSPLHF
j_call: TRBJ2-5; v_call: TRBV5-1; clone_size: NA; cdr3_length: 15; d_call: TRBD1; cdr3_nt: TGCGCCAGCAGCTCCCAGACAGGGGGCCAAGAGACCCAGTACTTC; cdr3_aa: CASSSQTGGQETQYF
j_call: TRBJ2-2; v_call: TRBV3-1/TRBV3-2; clone_size: NA; cdr3_length: 15; d_call: NA; cdr3_nt: TGTGCCAGCAGCCGCAGCCCACAGGGCACCGGGGAGCTGTTTTTT; cdr3_aa: CASSRSPQGTGELFF
j_call: TRBJ2-3; v_call: TRBV15; clone_size: NA; cdr3_length: 14; d_call: NA; cdr3_nt: TGTGCCACCAGCAGAGACCCGGGGGCAGATACGCAGTATTTT; cdr3_aa: CATSRDPGADTQYF
j_call: TRBJ2-7; v_call: TRBV7-2; clone_size: NA; cdr3_length: 15; d_call: TRBD2; cdr3_nt: TGTGCCAGCAGCTTAGGGACTAGCGCCTCCTACGAGCAGTACTTC; cdr3_aa: CASSLGTSASYEQYF
j_call: TRBJ1-6; v_call: TRBV12-5; clone_size: NA; cdr3_length: 14; d_call: TRBD1; cdr3_nt: TGTGCTAGTGGTTTCGACAGGGTGGTGACACCCCTCCACTTT; cdr3_aa: CASGFDRVVTPLHF
j_call: TRBJ2-7; v_call: TRBV19; clone_size: NA; cdr3_length: 13; d_call: NA; cdr3_nt: TGTGCCAGTAGTTGGAGGGGTTCCTACGAGCAGTACTTC; cdr3_aa: CASSWRGSYEQYF
j_call: TRBJ1-1; v_call: TRBV12-3/TRBV12-4; clone_size: NA; cdr3_length: 13; d_call: NA; cdr3_nt: TGTGCCAGCAGTTTTGGGCAGAACACTGAAGCTTTCTTT; cdr3_aa: CASSFGQNTEAFF
j_call: TRBJ1-1; v_call: TRBV10-3; clone_size: NA; cdr3_length: 14; d_call: NA; cdr3_nt: TGTGCCATCCAGGCGGGCAGTACGAACACTGAAGCTTTCTTT; cdr3_aa: CAIQAGSTNTEAFF
j_call: TRBJ1-6; v_call: TRBV3-1/TRBV3-2; clone_size: NA; cdr3_length: 13; d_call: NA; cdr3_nt: TGTGCCAGCAGCCAAGAAGTCTCGGCACCCCTCCACTTT; cdr3_aa: CASSQEVSAPLHF
j_call: TRBJ2-2; v_call: TRBV7-6; clone_size: NA; cdr3_length: 16; d_call: NA; cdr3_nt: TGTGCCAGCAGCTTAATGGACATCTCGAACACCGGGGAGCTGTTTTTT; cdr3_aa: CASSLMDISNTGELFF
j_call: TRBJ2-6; v_call: TRBV10-3; clone_size: NA; cdr3_length: 20; d_call: TRBD1; cdr3_nt: TGTGCCATCAGTTTAAAGCCCCCGGGACAGAGCGTCCCTGGGGCCAACGTCCTGACTTTC; cdr3_aa: CAISLKPPGQSVPGANVLTF
j_call: TRBJ1-3; v_call: TRBV5-4; clone_size: once; cdr3_length: 14; d_call: NA; cdr3_nt: TGTGCCAGCAGCTTTTTCGGGTCTGGAAACACCATATATTTT; cdr3_aa: CASSFFGSGNTIYF
j_call: TRBJ2-3; v_call: TRBV24-1; clone_size: NA; cdr3_length: 15; d_call: TRBD2; cdr3_nt: TGTGCCACCAGAGATGCAGCGGGGGTCGCAGATACGCAGTATTTT; cdr3_aa: CATRDAAGVADTQYF
j_call: TRBJ2-7; v_call: TRBV28; clone_size: NA; cdr3_length: 16; d_call: TRBD1; cdr3_nt: TGTGCCAGCAGTCTAACTGGGACAGGGGGCGCCTACGAGCAGTACTTC; cdr3_aa: CASSLTGTGGAYEQYF
j_call: TRBJ2-7; v_call: TRBV7-9; clone_size: NA; cdr3_length: 12; d_call: TRBD1; cdr3_nt: TGTGCCAGCAGGCGGCCAGGGGGCGAGCAGTACTTC; cdr3_aa: CASRRPGGEQYF
j_call: TRBJ2-3; v_call: TRBV20-1; clone_size: NA; cdr3_length: 14; d_call: TRBD2; cdr3_nt: TGCAGTGCTAGTGAAGCGGGGGAAACAGATACGCAGTATTTT; cdr3_aa: CSASEAGETDTQYF
j_call: TRBJ1-2; v_call: TRBV14; clone_size: NA; cdr3_length: 16; d_call: TRBD1; cdr3_nt: TGTGCCAGCAGCCCCTACCGGGACAGGCCTAACTATGGCTACACCTTC; cdr3_aa: CASSPYRDRPNYGYTF
j_call: TRBJ1-1; v_call: TRBV5-1; clone_size: NA; cdr3_length: 14; d_call: NA; cdr3_nt: TGCGCCAGCAGCTTCCGGAGGGGGGGCACTGAAGCTTTCTTT; cdr3_aa: CASSFRRGGTEAFF
j_call: TRBJ2-7; v_call: TRBV15; clone_size: NA; cdr3_length: 14; d_call: NA; cdr3_nt: TGTGCCACCAGCAGAGCCGGGACTTCCTACGAGCAGTACTTC; cdr3_aa: CATSRAGTSYEQYF
j_call: TRBJ1-2; v_call: TRBV5-6; clone_size: NA; cdr3_length: 14; d_call: NA; cdr3_nt: TGTGCCAGCAGCTTAGGGGGTAGGGACTATGGCTACACCTTC; cdr3_aa: CASSLGGRDYGYTF
j_call: TRBJ2-4; v_call: TRBV5-6; clone_size: NA; cdr3_length: 14; d_call: NA; cdr3_nt: TGTGCCAGCAGCTGGGGGCTAGCCAAAAACATTCAGTACTTC; cdr3_aa: CASSWGLAKNIQYF
j_call: TRBJ1-1; v_call: TRBV5-6; clone_size: NA; cdr3_length: 14; d_call: NA; cdr3_nt: TGTGCCAGCAGCTTGGGGTGGAGTAGCACTGAAGCTTTCTTT; cdr3_aa: CASSLGWSSTEAFF
j_call: TRBJ2-2; v_call: TRBV6-5; clone_size: few; cdr3_length: 16; d_call: NA; cdr3_nt: TGTGCCAGCAGTTACTCGGGCGGGGATGGGACCGGGGAGCTGTTTTTT; cdr3_aa: CASSYSGGDGTGELFF
j_call: TRBJ1-1; v_call: TRBV2; clone_size: NA; cdr3_length: 17; d_call: NA; cdr3_nt: TGTGCCAGCAGTGAACTTCGTTTTGATTGGGCGAACACTGAAGCTTTCTTT; cdr3_aa: CASSELRFDWANTEAFF
j_call: TRBJ2-7; v_call: TRBV7-3; clone_size: NA; cdr3_length: 16; d_call: NA; cdr3_nt: TGTGCCAGCAGATTTACGCCCGGGGAAGGTTCCTACGAGCAGTACTTC; cdr3_aa: CASRFTPGEGSYEQYF